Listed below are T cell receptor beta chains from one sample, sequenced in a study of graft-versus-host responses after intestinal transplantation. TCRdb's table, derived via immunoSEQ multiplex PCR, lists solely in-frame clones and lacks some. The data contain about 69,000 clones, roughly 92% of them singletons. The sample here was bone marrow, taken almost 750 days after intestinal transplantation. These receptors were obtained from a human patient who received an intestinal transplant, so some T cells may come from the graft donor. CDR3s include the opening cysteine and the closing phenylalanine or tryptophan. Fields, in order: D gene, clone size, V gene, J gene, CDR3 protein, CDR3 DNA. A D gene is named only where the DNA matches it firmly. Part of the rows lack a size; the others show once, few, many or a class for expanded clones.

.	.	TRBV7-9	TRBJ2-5	CATSLEGFASIETQYF	TGTGCCACCTCACTCGAAGGGTTCGCTTCTATCGAGACCCAGTACTTC
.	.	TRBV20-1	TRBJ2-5	CSAYAGTQYF	TGCAGTGCTTACGCGGGGACCCAGTACTTC
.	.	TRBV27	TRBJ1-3	CASRPGAGNTIYF	TGTGCCAGCAGACCCGGGGCTGGAAACACCATATATTTT
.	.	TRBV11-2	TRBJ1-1	CASSLDGRAAGTTEAFF	TGTGCCAGCAGCTTAGATGGGCGAGCGGCAGGGACCACTGAAGCTTTCTTT
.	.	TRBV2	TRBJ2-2	CASSEAARRPNTGELFF	TGTGCCAGCAGTGAAGCGGCTCGGAGGCCGAACACCGGGGAGCTGTTTTTT
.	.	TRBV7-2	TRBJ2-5	CASSPNVLRRQETQYF	TGTGCCAGCAGCCCTAACGTGCTCAGGAGACAAGAGACCCAGTACTTC
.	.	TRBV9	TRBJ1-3	CASSHSSGDSVGNTIYF	TGTGCCAGCAGCCACTCCTCCGGGGATTCGGTTGGAAACACCATATATTTT
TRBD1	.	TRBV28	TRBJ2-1	CASSLTGVEFDEQFF	TGTGCCAGCAGCCTGACAGGGGTTGAGTTCGATGAGCAGTTCTTC
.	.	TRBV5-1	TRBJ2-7	CASKSTGAYEQYF	TGCGCCAGCAAGTCTACCGGAGCCTACGAGCAGTACTTC
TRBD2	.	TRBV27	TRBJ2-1	CASSHYGRLAGPLIRGNEQFF	TGTGCCAGCAGCCACTACGGGCGGCTAGCGGGGCCCCTTATACGTGGTAATGAGCAGTTCTTC
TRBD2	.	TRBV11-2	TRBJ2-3	CASSSGGGSGTDTQYF	TGTGCCAGCAGCTCCGGAGGAGGTAGCGGGACAGATACGCAGTATTTT
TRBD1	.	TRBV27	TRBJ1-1	CASSPAGDRSTEAFF	TGTGCCAGCAGCCCTGCCGGGGACAGATCCACTGAAGCTTTCTTT
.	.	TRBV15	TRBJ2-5	CATSRDRGETQYF	TGTGCCACCAGCAGAGATCGAGGGGAGACCCAGTACTTC
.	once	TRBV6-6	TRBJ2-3	CASRAGSTDTQYF	TGTGCCAGCAGAGCCGGGAGCACAGATACGCAGTATTTT
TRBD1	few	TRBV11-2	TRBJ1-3	CASSLTGSSGNTIYF	TGTGCCAGCAGCTTGACAGGGAGCTCTGGAAACACCATATATTTT
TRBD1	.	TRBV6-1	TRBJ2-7	CASSEGTGVVYEQYF	TGTGCCAGCAGTGAAGGGACAGGGGTCGTATACGAGCAGTACTTC
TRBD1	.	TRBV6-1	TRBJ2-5	CASRDGTGRETQYF	TGTGCCAGCAGGGACGGGACAGGGAGGGAGACCCAGTACTTC
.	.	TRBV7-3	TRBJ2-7	CASSFRTIVSYEQYF	TGTGCCAGCAGCTTCCGGACCATAGTAAGTTACGAGCAGTACTTC
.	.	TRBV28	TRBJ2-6	CASSLLLDTLAGANVLTF	TGTGCCAGCAGTTTACTCCTCGACACCTTGGCTGGGGCCAACGTCCTGACTTTC
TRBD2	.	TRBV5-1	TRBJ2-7	CASSLTSGRISVYEQYF	TGCGCCAGCAGCCTTACTAGCGGGAGGATTTCGGTCTACGAGCAGTACTTC
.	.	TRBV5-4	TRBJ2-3	CASSLVGGSTDTQYF	TGTGCCAGCAGCTTGGTTGGCGGCTCCACAGATACGCAGTATTTT
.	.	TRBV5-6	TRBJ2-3	CASSRSTGRTDTQYF	TGTGCCAGCAGCCGAAGTACAGGGAGGACAGATACGCAGTATTTT
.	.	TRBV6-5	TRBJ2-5	CASSYIRARGETQYF	TGTGCCAGCAGTTACATCCGGGCCCGTGGGGAGACCCAGTACTTC
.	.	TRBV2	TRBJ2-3	CASNLRLDTDTQYF	TGTGCCAGCAATTTGAGGCTCGACACAGATACGCAGTATTTT
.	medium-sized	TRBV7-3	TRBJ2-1	CASSPTSGGRLSYNEQFF	TGTGCCAGCAGCCCTACATCGGGTGGGAGGCTCTCCTACAATGAGCAGTTCTTC
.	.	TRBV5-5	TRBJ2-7	CASSSPASGSYEQYF	TGTGCCAGCAGCTCCCCAGCATCTGGGTCCTACGAGCAGTACTTC
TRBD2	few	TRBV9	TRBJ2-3	CASSISGGVDTDTQYF	TGTGCCAGCAGCATTAGCGGGGGGGTAGACACAGATACGCAGTATTTT
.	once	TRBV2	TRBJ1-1	CASSEGGDTEAFF	TGTGCCAGCAGTGAAGGTGGTGACACTGAAGCTTTCTTT
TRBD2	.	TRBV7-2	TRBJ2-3	CASSLEPGRADTQYF	TGTGCCAGCAGCCTCGAACCCGGGAGGGCAGATACGCAGTATTTT